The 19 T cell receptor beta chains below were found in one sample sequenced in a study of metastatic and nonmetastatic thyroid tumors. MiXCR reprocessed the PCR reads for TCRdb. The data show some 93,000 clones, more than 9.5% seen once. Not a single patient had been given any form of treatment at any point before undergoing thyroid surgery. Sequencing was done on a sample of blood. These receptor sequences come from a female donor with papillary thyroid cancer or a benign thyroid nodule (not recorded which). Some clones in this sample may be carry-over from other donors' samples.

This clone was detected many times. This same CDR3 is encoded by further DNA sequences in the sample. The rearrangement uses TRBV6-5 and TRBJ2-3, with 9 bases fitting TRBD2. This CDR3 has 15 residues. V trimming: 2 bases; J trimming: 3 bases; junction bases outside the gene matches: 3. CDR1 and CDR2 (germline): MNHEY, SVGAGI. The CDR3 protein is CASSYVLAGTDTQYF. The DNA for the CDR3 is TGTGCCAGCAGTTACGTGCTAGCGGGGACAGATACGCAGTATTTT.

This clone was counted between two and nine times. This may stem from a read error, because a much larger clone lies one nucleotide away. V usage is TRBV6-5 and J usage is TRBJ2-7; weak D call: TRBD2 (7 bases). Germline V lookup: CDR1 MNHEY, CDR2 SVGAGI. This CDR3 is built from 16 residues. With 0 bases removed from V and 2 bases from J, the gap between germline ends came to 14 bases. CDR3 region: CASSYSLGGGPYEQYF. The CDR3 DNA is TGTGCCAGCAGTTACTCCCTTGGGGGGGGCCCCTACGAGCAGTACTTC.

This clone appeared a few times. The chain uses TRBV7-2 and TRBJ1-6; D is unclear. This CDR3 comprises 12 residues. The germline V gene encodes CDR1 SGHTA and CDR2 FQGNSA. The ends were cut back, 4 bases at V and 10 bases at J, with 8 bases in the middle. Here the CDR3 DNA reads TGTGCCAGCAGCTACGGAGTCTCACCCCTCCACTTT. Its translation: CASSYGVSPLHF.

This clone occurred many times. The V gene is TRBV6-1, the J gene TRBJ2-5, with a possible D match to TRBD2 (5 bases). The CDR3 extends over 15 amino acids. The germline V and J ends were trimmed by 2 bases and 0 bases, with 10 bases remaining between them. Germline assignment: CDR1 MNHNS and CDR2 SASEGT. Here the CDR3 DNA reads TGTGCCAGCAGTGAATCATCCGGGGACCAAGAGACCCAGTACTTC. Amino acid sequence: CASSESSGDQETQYF.

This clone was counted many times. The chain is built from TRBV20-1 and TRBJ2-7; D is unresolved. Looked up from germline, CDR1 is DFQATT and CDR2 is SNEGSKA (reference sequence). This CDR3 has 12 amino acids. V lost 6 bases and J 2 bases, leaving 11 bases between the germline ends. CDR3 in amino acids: CSATGPTYEQYF. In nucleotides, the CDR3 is TGCAGTGCCACGGGCCCCACCTACGAGCAGTACTTC.

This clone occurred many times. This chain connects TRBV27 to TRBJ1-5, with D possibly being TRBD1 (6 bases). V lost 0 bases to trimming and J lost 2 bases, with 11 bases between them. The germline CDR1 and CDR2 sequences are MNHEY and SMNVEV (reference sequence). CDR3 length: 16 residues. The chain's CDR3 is CASSLSGGIGNQPQHF. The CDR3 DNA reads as TGTGCCAGCAGTTTATCAGGGGGGATAGGCAATCAGCCCCAGCATTTT.

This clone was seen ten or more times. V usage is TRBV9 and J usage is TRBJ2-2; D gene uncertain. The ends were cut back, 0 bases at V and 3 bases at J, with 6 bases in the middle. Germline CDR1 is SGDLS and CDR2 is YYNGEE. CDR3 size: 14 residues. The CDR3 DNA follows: TGTGCCAGCAGCGTAGGATGGGACACCGGGGAGCTGTTTTTT. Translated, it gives CASSVGWDTGELFF.

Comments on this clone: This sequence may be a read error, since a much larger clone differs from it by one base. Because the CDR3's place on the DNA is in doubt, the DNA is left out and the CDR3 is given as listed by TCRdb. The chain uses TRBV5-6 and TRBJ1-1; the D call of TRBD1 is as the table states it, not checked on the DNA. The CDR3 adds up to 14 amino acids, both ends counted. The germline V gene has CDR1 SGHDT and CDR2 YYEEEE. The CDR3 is CASWGQGASAETFF.

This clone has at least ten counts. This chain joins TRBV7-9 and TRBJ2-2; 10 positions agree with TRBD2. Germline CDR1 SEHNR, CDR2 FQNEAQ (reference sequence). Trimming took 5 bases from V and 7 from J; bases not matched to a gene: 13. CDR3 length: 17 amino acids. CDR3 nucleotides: TGTGCCAGCAGCGACCGTAAGCGGGAGGGCCTGATCGGGGAGCTGTTTTTT. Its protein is CASSDRKREGLIGELFF.

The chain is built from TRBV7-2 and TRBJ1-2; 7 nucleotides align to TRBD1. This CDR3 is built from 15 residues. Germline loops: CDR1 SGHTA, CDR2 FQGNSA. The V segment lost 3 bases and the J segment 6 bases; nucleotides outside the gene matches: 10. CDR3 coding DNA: TGTGCCAGCAGCTTCTCCTCCGGGACAGCCCATGGCTACACCTTC. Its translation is CASSFSSGTAHGYTF.

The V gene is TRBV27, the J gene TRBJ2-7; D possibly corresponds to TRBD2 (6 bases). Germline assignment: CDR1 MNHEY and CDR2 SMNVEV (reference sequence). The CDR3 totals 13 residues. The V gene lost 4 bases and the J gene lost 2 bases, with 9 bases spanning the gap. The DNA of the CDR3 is TGTGCCAGCAGTTCGGGGGAGGCCTACGAGCAGTACTTC. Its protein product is CASSSGEAYEQYF.

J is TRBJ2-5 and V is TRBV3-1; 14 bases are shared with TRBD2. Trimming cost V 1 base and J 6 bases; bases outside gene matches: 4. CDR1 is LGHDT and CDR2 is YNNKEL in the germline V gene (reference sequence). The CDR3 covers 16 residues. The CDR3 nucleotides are TGTGCCAGCAGCCAAGGGGGACTAGCGGGAGTAAAGACCCAGTACTTC. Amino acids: CASSQGGLAGVKTQYF.

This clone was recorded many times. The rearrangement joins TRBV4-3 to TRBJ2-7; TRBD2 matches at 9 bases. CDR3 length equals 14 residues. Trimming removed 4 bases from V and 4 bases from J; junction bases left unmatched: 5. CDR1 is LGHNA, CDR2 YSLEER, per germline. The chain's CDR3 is CASSPTSGRYEQYF. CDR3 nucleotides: TGCGCCAGCAGCCCAACAAGCGGGAGGTACGAGCAGTACTTC.

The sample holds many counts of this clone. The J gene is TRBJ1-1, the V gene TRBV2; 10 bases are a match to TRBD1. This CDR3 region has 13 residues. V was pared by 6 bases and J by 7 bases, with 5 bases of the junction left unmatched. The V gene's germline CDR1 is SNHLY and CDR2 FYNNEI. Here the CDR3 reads CASSRQGAVEAFF. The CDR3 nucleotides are TGTGCCAGCAGCCGACAGGGGGCTGTTGAAGCTTTCTTT. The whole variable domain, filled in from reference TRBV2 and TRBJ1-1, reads EPEVTQTPSHQVTQMGQEVILRCVPISNHLYFYWYRQILGQKVEFLVSFYNNEISEKSEIFDDQFSVERPDGSNFTLKIRSTKLEDSAMYFCASSRQGAVEAFFGQGTRLTVV.

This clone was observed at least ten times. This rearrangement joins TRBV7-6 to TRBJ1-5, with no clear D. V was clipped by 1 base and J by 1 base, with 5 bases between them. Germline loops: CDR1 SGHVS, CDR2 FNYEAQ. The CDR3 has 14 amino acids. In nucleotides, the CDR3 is TGTGCCAGCAGCTTAGGTCTCAGCAATCAGCCCCAGCATTTT. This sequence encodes CASSLGLSNQPQHF.

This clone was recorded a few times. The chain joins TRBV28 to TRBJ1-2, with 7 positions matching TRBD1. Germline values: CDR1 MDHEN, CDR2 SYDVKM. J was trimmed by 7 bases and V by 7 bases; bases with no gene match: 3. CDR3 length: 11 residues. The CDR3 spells CASIYRGGYTF. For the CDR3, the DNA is TGTGCCAGCATTTACAGGGGTGGCTACACCTTC.

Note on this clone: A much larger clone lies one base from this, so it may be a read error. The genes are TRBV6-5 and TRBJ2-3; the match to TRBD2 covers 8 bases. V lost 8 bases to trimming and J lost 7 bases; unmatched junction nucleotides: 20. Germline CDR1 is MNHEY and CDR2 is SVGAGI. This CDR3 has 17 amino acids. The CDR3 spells CASPREGLPRGAYTQYF. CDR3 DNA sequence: TGTGCCAGCCCCCGGGAGGGGTTACCCCGAGGGGCATATACGCAGTATTTT.

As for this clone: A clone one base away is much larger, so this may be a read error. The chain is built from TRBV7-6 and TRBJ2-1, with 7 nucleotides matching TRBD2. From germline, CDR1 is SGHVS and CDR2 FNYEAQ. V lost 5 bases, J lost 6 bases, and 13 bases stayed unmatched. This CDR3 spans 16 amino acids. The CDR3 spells CASSPSTSELVNEQFF. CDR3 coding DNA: TGTGCCAGCAGCCCCTCTACTAGCGAGCTCGTCAATGAGCAGTTCTTC.

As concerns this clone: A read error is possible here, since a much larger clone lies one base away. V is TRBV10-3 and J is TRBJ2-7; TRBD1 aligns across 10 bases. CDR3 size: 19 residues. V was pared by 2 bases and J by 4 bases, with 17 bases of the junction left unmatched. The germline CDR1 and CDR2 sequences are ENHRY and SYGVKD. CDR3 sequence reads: CAISEDLVGTGDIGYEQYF. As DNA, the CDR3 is TGTGCCATCAGTGAGGATTTGGTTGGGACAGGGGATATAGGTTACGAGCAGTACTTC.